This T cell receptor (beta chain) was captured by sequencing in a study of cytotoxic CD8 clonotypes in ibrutinib-treated CLL. This clone was detected only a few times. What it binds is unknown. This CDR3 comprises 15 residues. The germline V gene encodes CDR1 MNHNY and CDR2 SVGAGI (reference sequence). Trimming pared 4 bases from V and 1 base from J, leaving 10 bases between. Findings and limits, study-wide: Sustained-remission patients were sampled at different times than progressing patients were.

The repertoire was sequenced with immunoSEQ multiplex PCR; TCRdb's copy has only in-frame clones and lacks some. The sample consists of over 95,000 clones, 58% of them appearing once. This TCR was recovered from a human donor with chronic lymphocytic leukemia. The J gene is TRBJ2-2, the V gene TRBV6-6; D is ambiguous. This specimen was PBMCs, taken after 24 months of ibrutinib treatment. The CDR3 reads CASSSFLGNTGELFF. In DNA form, the CDR3 reads TGTGCCAGCAGTTCGTTTCTGGGGAACACCGGGGAGCTGTTTTTT.